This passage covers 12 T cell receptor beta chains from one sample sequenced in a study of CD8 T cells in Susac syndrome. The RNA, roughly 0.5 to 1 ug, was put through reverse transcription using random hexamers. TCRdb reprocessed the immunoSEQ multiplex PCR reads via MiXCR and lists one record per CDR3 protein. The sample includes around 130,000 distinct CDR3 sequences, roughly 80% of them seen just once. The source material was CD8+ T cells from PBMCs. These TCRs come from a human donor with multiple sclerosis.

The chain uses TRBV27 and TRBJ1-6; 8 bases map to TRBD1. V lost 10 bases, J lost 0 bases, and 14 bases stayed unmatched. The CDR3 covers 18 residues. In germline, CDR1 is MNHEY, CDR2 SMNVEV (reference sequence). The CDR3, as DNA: TGTGCCACCACAACTCAGGGGGCTCATAGCTCCTATAATTCACCCCTCCACTTT. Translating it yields CATTTQGAHSSYNSPLHF.

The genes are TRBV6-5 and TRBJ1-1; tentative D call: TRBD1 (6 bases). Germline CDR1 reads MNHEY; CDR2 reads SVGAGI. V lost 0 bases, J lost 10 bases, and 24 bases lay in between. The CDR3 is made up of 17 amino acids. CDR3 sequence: CASSYSATWGPVGVAFF. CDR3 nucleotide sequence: TGTGCCAGCAGTTACTCCGCCACATGGGGGCCTGTCGGGGTAGCTTTCTTT.

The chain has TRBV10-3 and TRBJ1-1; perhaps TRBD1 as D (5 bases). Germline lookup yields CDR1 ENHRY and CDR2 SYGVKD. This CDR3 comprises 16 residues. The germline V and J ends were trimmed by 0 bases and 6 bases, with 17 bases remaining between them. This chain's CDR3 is CAISESQGTLQAEAFF. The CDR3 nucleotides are TGTGCCATCAGTGAGTCGCAGGGAACGTTACAGGCTGAAGCTTTCTTT.

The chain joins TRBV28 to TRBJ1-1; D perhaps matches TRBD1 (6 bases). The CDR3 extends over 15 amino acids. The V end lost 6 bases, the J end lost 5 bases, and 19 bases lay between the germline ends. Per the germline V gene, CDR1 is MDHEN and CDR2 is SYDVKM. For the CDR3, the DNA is TGTGCCAGCAGGCCCCCAGGGGTTGGGGGGACTGAAGCTTTCTTT. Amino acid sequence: CASRPPGVGGTEAFF.

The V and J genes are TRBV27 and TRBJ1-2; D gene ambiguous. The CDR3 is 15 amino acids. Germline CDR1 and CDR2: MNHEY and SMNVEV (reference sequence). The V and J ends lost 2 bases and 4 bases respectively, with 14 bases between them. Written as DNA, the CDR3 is TGTGCCAGCAGTTTAGATGTCGGCTCTTTCTATGGCTACACCTTC. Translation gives CASSLDVGSFYGYTF.

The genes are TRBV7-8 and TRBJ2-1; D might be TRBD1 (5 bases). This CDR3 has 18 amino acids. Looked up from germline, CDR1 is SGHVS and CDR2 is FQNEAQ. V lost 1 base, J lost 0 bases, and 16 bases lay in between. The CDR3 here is CASSLELGPSSSYNEQFF. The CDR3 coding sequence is TGTGCCAGCAGCTTAGAATTGGGGCCATCGAGCTCCTACAATGAGCAGTTCTTC.

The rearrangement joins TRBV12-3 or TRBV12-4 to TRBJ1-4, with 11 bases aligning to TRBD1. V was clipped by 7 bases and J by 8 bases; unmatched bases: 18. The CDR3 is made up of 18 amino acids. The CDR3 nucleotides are TGTGCCAGCATATTGTTGGGGACAGGGGGGACCGTTGTCGAAAAACTGTTTTTT. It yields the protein CASILLGTGGTVVEKLFF.

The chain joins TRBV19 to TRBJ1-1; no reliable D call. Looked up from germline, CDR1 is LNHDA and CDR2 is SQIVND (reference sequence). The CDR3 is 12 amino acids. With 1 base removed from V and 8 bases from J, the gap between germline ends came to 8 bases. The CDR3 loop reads CASSIGGEEAFF. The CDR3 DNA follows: TGTGCCAGTAGTATAGGCGGGGAAGAAGCTTTCTTT.

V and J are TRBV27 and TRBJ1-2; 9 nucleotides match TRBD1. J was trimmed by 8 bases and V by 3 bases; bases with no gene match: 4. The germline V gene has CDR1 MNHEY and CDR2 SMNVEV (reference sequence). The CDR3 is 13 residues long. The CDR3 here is CASSLGQGRGYTF. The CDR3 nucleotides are TGTGCCAGCAGTTTGGGACAGGGTCGAGGCTACACCTTC.

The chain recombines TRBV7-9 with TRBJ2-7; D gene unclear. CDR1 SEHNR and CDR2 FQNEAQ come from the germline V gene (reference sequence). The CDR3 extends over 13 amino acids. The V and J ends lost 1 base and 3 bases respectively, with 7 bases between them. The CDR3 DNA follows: TGTGCCAGCAGCTTAGAACAGAACTACGAGCAGTACTTC. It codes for CASSLEQNYEQYF. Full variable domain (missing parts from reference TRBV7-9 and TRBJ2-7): DTGVSQNPRHKITKRGQNVTFRCDPISEHNRLYWYRQTLGQGPEFLTYFQNEAQLEKSRLLSDRFSAERPKGSFSTLEIQRTEQGDSAMYLCASSLEQNYEQYFGPGTRLTVT.

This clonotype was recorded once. CDR3 residues: CASSQDGGLRPEQYF. DNA of the CDR3: TGCGCCAGCAGCCAAGATGGAGGACTACGGCCCGAGCAGTACTTC. This chain joins TRBV4-1 and TRBJ2-7, with a tentative D call TRBD2 (6 bases). Germline V gene data show CDR1 as MGHRA and CDR2 as YSYEKL. The CDR3 has 15 residues. Trimming took off 0 bases at V and 6 bases at J, with 15 bases between the two ends.

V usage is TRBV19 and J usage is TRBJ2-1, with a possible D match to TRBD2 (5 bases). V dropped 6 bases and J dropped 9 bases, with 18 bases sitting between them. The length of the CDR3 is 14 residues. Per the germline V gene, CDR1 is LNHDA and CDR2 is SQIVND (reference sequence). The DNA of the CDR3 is TGTGCCAGTAGAATCGGGGAGACGATGGGTGAGCAGTTCTTC. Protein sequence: CASRIGETMGEQFF.